The 9 T cell receptor beta chains listed next were all sequenced from one sample in a study of regulatory T cells in long-lasting Graves disease. For TCR beta, libraries came from iRepertoire HTBI primers and Arm-PCR of CDR3 regions. TCRdb reanalysed the multiplex PCR reads using MiXCR and keeps one entry per CDR3 protein. The sample yields 400,000 to 650,000 distinct CDR3 sequences, around 15% seen once. The time point is: newly diagnosed GD, antithyroid drugs for less than 3 months. Isolated PBMC RNA provided the starting material for the TCR library. The sample also formed part of further work on T cells in Graves' hyperthyroidism and ophthalmopathy.

The material was peripheral blood mononuclear cells (PBMCs), obtained at new diagnosis, from a patient treated with antithyroid drugs. The receptors originated from a woman aged 35-65 years with Graves disease.

This clonotype was counted only a few times. This sequence joins TRBV6-2 or TRBV6-3 and TRBJ2-7; D perhaps matches TRBD2 (7 bases). Germline V gives CDR1 MNHEY, CDR2 SVGEGT. The CDR3 length is 15 residues. The V and J ends lost 2 bases and 2 bases respectively, with 13 bases between them. The CDR3 spells CASSYEGGGPYEQYF. In nucleotides, the CDR3 is TGTGCCAGCAGTTACGAAGGGGGGGGGCCCTACGAGCAGTACTTC.

This clonotype was observed many times. The V call is TRBV20-1, the J call TRBJ2-1, with D unresolved. The V and J ends lost 0 bases and 0 bases respectively, with 15 bases between them. Germline CDR1 DFQATT, CDR2 SNEGSKA (reference sequence). The CDR3 has 17 amino acids. CDR3 bases: TGCAGTGCTAGAGATCCCCGGACGCCGAGCTCCTACAATGAGCAGTTCTTC. Translation: CSARDPRTPSSYNEQFF.

This clonotype has a count of ten or more. The chain uses TRBV5-1 and TRBJ1-5; D possibly corresponds to TRBD1 (5 bases). Germline CDR1 reads SGHRS; CDR2 reads YFSETQ. V lost 5 bases and J lost 4, with 13 bases in between. This CDR3 has 14 amino acids. In DNA form, the CDR3 reads TGCGCCAGCAGACCCGACAGCAATAATCAGCCCCAGCATTTT. Residues: CASRPDSNNQPQHF.

This clonotype was found many times. The rearrangement joins TRBV2 to TRBJ2-5, with TRBD1 as a possible D gene (6 bases). The V end was cut by 4 bases, the J end by 2 bases, with 17 bases between. Looked up from germline, CDR1 is SNHLY and CDR2 is FYNNEI. The CDR3 is 16 amino acids. CDR3 protein: CASSAPMDSRQETQYF. The CDR3 DNA follows: TGTGCCAGCAGTGCCCCCATGGACAGCAGACAAGAGACCCAGTACTTC.

A remark on this clonotype: A read error may explain this, as a much larger clone is one base away. The V gene is TRBV10-3, the J gene TRBJ2-7; no clear D. The CDR3 covers 14 residues. The germline gives CDR1 ENHRY, CDR2 SYGVKD. The DNA of the CDR3 is TGTGTCATCAGCGACTCTGACCCTTCCTACGAGCAGTACTTC. Amino acid sequence: CVISDSDPSYEQYF.

This clonotype was seen many times. V is TRBV28 and J is TRBJ1-1; 12 nucleotides agree with TRBD1. After removal of 6 bases from V and 0 bases from J, the junction contained 5 bases not matched to a gene. CDR1 and CDR2 from the germline V gene are MDHEN and SYDVKM. The CDR3 runs to 16 residues. CDR3 sequence (DNA): TGTGCCAGCAGATCGGGACAGGGGGCGATGAACACTGAAGCTTTCTTT. This gives the protein CASRSGQGAMNTEAFF.

This clonotype has more than one count but fewer than ten. Possible read error: a much larger clone is one base away. The V and J genes are TRBV20-1 and TRBJ2-1, with 9 bases lining up with TRBD1. V shed 5 bases, J shed 7 bases, and the junction held 9 bases outside the gene matches. CDR1 and CDR2 (germline): DFQATT, SNEGSKA (reference sequence). The CDR3 contains 14 residues. In nucleotides, the CDR3 is TGCAGTGCTGCAGGCGGGACAGGGTTTAATGAGCAGTTCTTC. This gives the protein CSAAGGTGFNEQFF.

This clonotype was seen a few times. This chain joins TRBV5-1 and TRBJ2-7; 10 bases are shared with TRBD1. This CDR3 spans 16 amino acids. CDR1 SGHRS and CDR2 YFSETQ come from the germline V gene. The trim removed 3 bases at V and 5 bases at J, leaving 11 bases unmatched. CDR3 sequence (DNA): TGCGCCAGCAGCTACCGGTTGGGACAGGGGTCGAACGAGCAGTACTTC. Residues: CASSYRLGQGSNEQYF.

This clonotype was seen a handful of times. The V gene is TRBV15, the J gene TRBJ2-7; D gene ambiguous. CDR3 length: 15 amino acids. Trimming pared 0 bases from V and 1 base from J, leaving 10 bases between. The germline gives CDR1 LNHNV, CDR2 YYDKDF (reference sequence). CDR3 DNA sequence: TGTGCCACCAGCAGAGATACGGGTTGGTCCTACGAGCAGTACTTC. Its translation: CATSRDTGWSYEQYF. Based on the CDR3 plus reference TRBV15 and TRBJ2-7, the full variable domain is DAMVIQNPRYQVTQFGKPVTLSCSQTLNHNVMYWYQQKSSQAPKLLFHYYDKDFNNEADTPDNFQSRRPNTSFCFLDIRSPGLGDTAMYLCATSRDTGWSYEQYFGPGTRLTVT.